The present TCR beta chain was sequenced within a study of regulatory T cells in long-lasting Graves disease. Sequencing libraries for TCR beta were prepared with iRepertoire HTBI primers and Arm-PCR of CDR3 regions. TCRdb recomputed calls from the multiplex PCR reads with MiXCR, one row per CDR3 protein. The sample has some 250,000 distinct CDR3 sequences, approximately 20% seen once. Study results and limitations: TCR diversity was lower in persistent than newly diagnosed Graves' disease.

This CDR3 is 13 amino acids long. Germline-derived CDR1 and CDR2 are ENHRY and SYGVKD. Trimming shortened V by 4 bases and J by 6 bases, and 13 bases separated the two germline ends. This clonotype was observed many times. Antigen unknown. Time point defined: newly diagnosed GD, antithyroid drugs for less than 3 months. Extracted PBMC RNA gave rise to the TCR library. The receptor was derived from a female donor with Graves disease. This sequence joins TRBV10-3 and TRBJ2-7, with D possibly being TRBD1 (6 bases). The material was peripheral blood mononuclear cells (PBMCs), obtained at new diagnosis, from a patient treated with antithyroid drugs. CDR3 residues: CAISAGESGEQYF. The CDR3 region has the DNA TGTGCCATCAGTGCAGGGGAGTCAGGCGAGCAGTACTTC.